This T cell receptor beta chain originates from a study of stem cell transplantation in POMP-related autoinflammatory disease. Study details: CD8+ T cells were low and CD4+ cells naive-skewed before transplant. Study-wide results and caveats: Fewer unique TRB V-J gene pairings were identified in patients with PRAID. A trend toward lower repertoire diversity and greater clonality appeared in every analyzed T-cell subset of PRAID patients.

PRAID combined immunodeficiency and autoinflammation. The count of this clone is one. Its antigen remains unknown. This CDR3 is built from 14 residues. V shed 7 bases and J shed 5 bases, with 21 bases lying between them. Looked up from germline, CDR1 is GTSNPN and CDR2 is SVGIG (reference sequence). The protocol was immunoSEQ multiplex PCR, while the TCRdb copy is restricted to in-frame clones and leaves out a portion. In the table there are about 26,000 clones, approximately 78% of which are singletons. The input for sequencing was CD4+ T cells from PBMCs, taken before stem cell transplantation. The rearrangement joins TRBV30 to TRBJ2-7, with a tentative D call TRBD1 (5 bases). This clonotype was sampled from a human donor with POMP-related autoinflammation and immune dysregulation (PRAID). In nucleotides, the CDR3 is TGTGCCTCTACTTTCGGTCGCAGGGTCCACGAGCAGTACTTC. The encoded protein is CASTFGRRVHEQYF.